These 13 T cell receptor beta chains were sequenced from one sample in a study of T-cell reconstitution after alpha-beta-depleted transplantation in children. Preparation of the TCRbeta library used unique molecular identifiers. TCRdb called the PCR reads again in MiXCR, with one record for every CDR3 protein. Of roughly 120,000 distinct CDR3 sequences in the sample, 10% were seen once. Sequences were derived from PBMCs from the stem cell graft donor, sampled from the stem cell graft. The receptors were sampled from a human donor who donated a stem cell graft to a child with acute lymphoblastic leukemia.

This clonotype was observed at least ten times. The genes are TRBV6-2 or TRBV6-3 and TRBJ2-3; 7 bases are shared with TRBD2. This CDR3 is built from 18 residues. Germline trimming cut 2 bases from V and 0 bases from J; bases unmatched to any gene: 11. Germline-derived CDR1 and CDR2 are MNHEY and SVGEGT. The CDR3 DNA reads TGTGCCAGCAGTTACCCCTGGGGAGCGGGGTCTAGCACAGATACGCAGTATTTT. Amino acids: CASSYPWGAGSSTDTQYF.

This clonotype was counted at least ten times. This sequence joins TRBV9 and TRBJ2-3; a weak D match, TRBD2 (6 bases). The CDR3 loop spans 15 amino acids. Germline assignment: CDR1 SGDLS and CDR2 YYNGEE. Trimming took off 0 bases at V and 2 bases at J, with 10 bases between the two ends. CDR3 sequence reads: CASSVEGGFTDTQYF. The CDR3 DNA follows: TGTGCCAGCAGCGTAGAAGGAGGGTTCACAGATACGCAGTATTTT.

V gene TRBV12-3 or TRBV12-4 combines with J gene TRBJ1-2, with D possibly being TRBD1 (5 bases). This CDR3 is 14 amino acids long. The V gene lost 2 bases and the J gene lost 7 bases, with 14 bases spanning the gap. Written as DNA, the CDR3 is TGTGCCAGCAGTTTATTTTACGGGGGGACTGGCTACACCTTC. It specifies CASSLFYGGTGYTF.

This clonotype was seen repeatedly, ten times or more. This chain connects TRBV6-1 to TRBJ2-3; TRBD1 aligns across 8 bases. Germline CDR1 MNHNS, CDR2 SASEGT. Trimming at V came to 5 bases and at J to 3 bases, leaving 7 bases not matched to a gene. The CDR3 contains 15 residues. The DNA for the CDR3 is TGTGCCAGCAGTCCAGGGGGCGTCGATACAGATACGCAGTATTTT. As protein: CASSPGGVDTDTQYF.

This clonotype was picked up many times. The chain employs TRBV12-3 or TRBV12-4 and TRBJ1-1; 9 bases match TRBD1. V lost 7 bases, J lost 4 bases, and 4 bases stayed unmatched. The CDR3 runs 13 residues. CDR3 bases: TGTGCCAGCACCGAGACAGGGGGCACTGAAGCTTTCTTT. It codes for CASTETGGTEAFF.

About this clonotype itself: Compared with germline, one end of the junction differs, possibly owing to a read error. The chain couples TRBV23-1 to TRBJ2-6, with a weak D call TRBD1 (5 bases). TRBV23-1 is an ORF for which the function is uncertain. This CDR3 is built from 18 residues. The DNA for the CDR3 is TGCGCCAGCAGACAAAGTGTGGAGTTTGGATCTGGGGCCAACGGCCTGACTTTC. Encoded protein: CASRQSVEFGSGANGLTF.

There are many counts of this clonotype. The chain joins TRBV28 to TRBJ2-3; 8 nucleotides agree with TRBD1. The germline V gene encodes CDR1 MDHEN and CDR2 SYDVKM. This CDR3 comprises 15 residues. The V gene end was trimmed by 4 bases and the J gene end by 3 bases; junction bases not matched to a gene: 6. The CDR3 DNA reads TGTGCCAGCAGTTGGGACAGGACTACAACAGATACGCAGTATTTT. This codes for CASSWDRTTTDTQYF.

This clonotype occurred many times. The chain links TRBV12-3 or TRBV12-4 to TRBJ2-1, with 9 bases matching TRBD2. The CDR3 runs 14 residues. V dropped 5 bases and J dropped 3; count of bases not matched to a gene: 2. The CDR3 is CASSPSGIYNEQFF. Written as DNA, the CDR3 is TGTGCCAGCAGTCCTAGCGGGATCTACAATGAGCAGTTCTTC.

This clonotype was found many times. The chain has TRBV29-1 and TRBJ2-7, with a tentative D call TRBD1 (5 bases). The V end lost 1 base, the J end lost 9 bases, and 10 bases lay between the germline ends. Germline V CDR1 and CDR2: SQVTM, ANQGSEA. CDR3 size: 11 residues. CDR3 loop: CSVEGAGSQYF. The DNA for the CDR3 is TGCAGCGTTGAAGGGGCAGGGTCGCAGTACTTC.

This clonotype has ten or more counts. This chain links TRBV9 with TRBJ2-4, with a weak D call TRBD2 (5 bases). The CDR3 is 14 residues long. V lost 0 bases and J 5 bases, leaving 9 bases between the germline ends. Germline V gene data show CDR1 as SGDLS and CDR2 as YYNGEE. CDR3 in DNA: TGTGCCAGCAGCGTAGGTCCAGCGGAAAACATTCAGTACTTC. Translating it yields CASSVGPAENIQYF.

Note on this clonotype: Just one base apart from a much larger clone, this may be a read error. The chain couples TRBV20-1 to TRBJ2-7; TRBD2 aligns across 8 bases. With 6 bases clipped from V and 4 bases from J, the junction kept 2 bases outside the gene matches. CDR3 length: 11 amino acids. Per germline, CDR1 DFQATT and CDR2 SNEGSKA (reference sequence). The CDR3 DNA follows: TGCAGTGCCGCGGGGGGTTACGAGCAGTACTTC. As protein: CSAAGGYEQYF.

In this sample, this clonotype turned up many times. The chain couples TRBV10-3 to TRBJ2-5, with TRBD2 matching over 8 bases. The CDR3 covers 13 residues. Losses at the gene ends were 5 bases for V and 2 bases for J; bases not matched to a gene: 1. CDR1 is ENHRY, CDR2 SYGVKD, per germline. Written as DNA, the CDR3 is TGTGCCATCAGTTTAGCGGGACAAGAGACCCAGTACTTC. Its protein product is CAISLAGQETQYF.

This clonotype has at least ten counts. The gene calls are TRBV5-1 and TRBJ2-1; TRBD2 matches at 10 bases. Germline CDR1 SGHRS, CDR2 YFSETQ. This CDR3 region has 17 residues. Trimming took 0 bases from V and 5 from J; bases not matched to a gene: 8. As DNA, the CDR3 is TGCGCCAGCAGCTTGGAACGGAACCTAGCGGGGGACAATGAGCAGTTCTTC. Its translation: CASSLERNLAGDNEQFF.